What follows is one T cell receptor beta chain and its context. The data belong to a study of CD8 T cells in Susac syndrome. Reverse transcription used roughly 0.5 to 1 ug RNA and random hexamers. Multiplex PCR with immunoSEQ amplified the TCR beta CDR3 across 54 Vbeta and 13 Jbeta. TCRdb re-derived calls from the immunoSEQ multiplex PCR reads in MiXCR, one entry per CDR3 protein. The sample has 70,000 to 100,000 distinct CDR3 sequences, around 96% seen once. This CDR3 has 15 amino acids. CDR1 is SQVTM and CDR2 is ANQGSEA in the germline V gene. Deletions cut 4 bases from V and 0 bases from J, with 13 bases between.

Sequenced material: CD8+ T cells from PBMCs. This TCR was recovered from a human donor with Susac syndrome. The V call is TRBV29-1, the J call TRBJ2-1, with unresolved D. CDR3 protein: CSVGPTGPSYNEQFF. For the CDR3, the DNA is TGCAGCGTTGGGCCCACCGGGCCCTCCTACAATGAGCAGTTCTTC.